The clone carrying this T cell receptor beta chain was counted many times. It was the library that attached unique molecular identifiers to individual cDNA molecules. TCRdb reanalysed the RACE reads using MiXCR and keeps one entry per CDR3 protein. The sample comprises 30,000 to 50,000 distinct CDR3 sequences, over 9.5% of which are singletons, and about 2.3% rests with the top ten. This sample is drawn from a study of human T cells and chemical hapten exposure. As for time point: patch test 3, about 24 weeks after DPC sensitization. Treatment in this sample: therapeutic diphenylcyclopropenone sensitization with weekly scalp DPC. The starting material, unfractionated whole blood, was used for total RNA extraction. The material was whole blood, obtained in connection with sensitization to the hapten diphenylcyclopropenone (DPC). The TCR comes from a woman aged 35 to 49 with alopecia areata. Some clones in this sample may be carry-over from other donors' samples.

The CDR3 protein is CASSRSRDTEAFF. DNA for the CDR3: TGTGCCAGCTCACGGTCCAGGGACACTGAAGCTTTCTTT. The chain has TRBV18 and TRBJ1-1; TRBD1 is a possible D gene (5 bases). With 4 bases removed from V and 3 bases from J, the gap between germline ends came to 9 bases. Germline V lookup: CDR1 KGHSH, CDR2 LQKENI. The CDR3 has 13 residues.